The clone carrying this T cell receptor beta chain was detected a few times. Germline CDR1 SGHNT, CDR2 YYREEE (reference sequence). The CDR3 covers 14 residues. The V end lost 4 bases, the J end lost 2 bases, and 13 bases lay between the germline ends. Original analysis: Amplification of reference gene primers was used by the study to estimate nucleated cell counts. The method was immunoSEQ multiplex PCR; TCRdb's version includes in-frame clones alone and lacks a portion of them. That table supplies the V and J calls and clone size; D and trimming were determined from the DNA. Among approximately 300,000 clones listed, roughly 90% were seen once. This entry is derived from a study of blood T cell repertoires in COVID-19. Looking at the study overall: Collection of acute and convalescent COVID-19 samples took place in the United States, Italy and Spain. PBMCs, B-cell-depleted T cells, or T cells provided the cDNA or gDNA that made up the material.

The chain is built from TRBV5-4 and TRBJ2-7; D possibly corresponds to TRBD2 (5 bases). The clonotype originates from a man aged 18 to 29 who had recovered from COVID-19. The sample consisted of peripheral blood. The CDR3 region is CASSMGVGTYEQYF. The CDR3 DNA is TGTGCCAGCAGCATGGGAGTCGGGACCTACGAGCAGTACTTC.